This T cell receptor (beta chain) is drawn from a study of T cells in Graves' hyperthyroidism and ophthalmopathy. Germline V gives CDR1 MNHNS, CDR2 SASEGT. This CDR3 is built from 15 residues. V lost 2 bases and J lost 0, with 8 bases in between. General observations from the study: Model-based prediction identified ophthalmopathy a median around 6.5 months prior to its onset. Classification by a 13 V-J model distinguished ophthalmopathy from stable hyperthyroidism.

The TCR beta CDR3 regions underwent amplification using RNA transcripts as the source. An initial round of RT-PCR targeting the TCR CDR3 relied on the HTBI primer set. TCRdb re-analysed the multiplex PCR reads in MiXCR, keeping a single row per CDR3 protein. This repertoire shows hundreds of thousands of distinct CDR3 sequences, around a sixth found once; its top ten account for over 15%. A word on this clonotype: Its antigen is still unknown.

The sequenced sample consisted of blood. The chain links TRBV6-1 to TRBJ1-3; D perhaps matches TRBD1 (5 bases). The receptor was derived from a woman between 50 and 59 years old with Graves' hyperthyroidism that later progressed to Graves' ophthalmopathy. The CDR3: CASSEQGPSGNTIYF. The CDR3 nucleotides are TGTGCCAGCAGTGAACAGGGTCCCTCTGGAAACACCATATATTTT.